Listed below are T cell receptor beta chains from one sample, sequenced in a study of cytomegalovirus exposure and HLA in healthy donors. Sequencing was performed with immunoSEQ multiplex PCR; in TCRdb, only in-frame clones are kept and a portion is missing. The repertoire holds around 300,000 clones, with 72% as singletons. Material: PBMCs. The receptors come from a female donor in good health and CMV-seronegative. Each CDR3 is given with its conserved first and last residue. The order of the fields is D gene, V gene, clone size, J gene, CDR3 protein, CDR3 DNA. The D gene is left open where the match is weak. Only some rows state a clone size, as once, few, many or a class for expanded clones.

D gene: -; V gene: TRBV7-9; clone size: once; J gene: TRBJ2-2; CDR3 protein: CSSSSRVVPGELFF; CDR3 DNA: TGTTCCAGCAGCTCCAGGGTAGTCCCCGGGGAGCTGTTTTTT
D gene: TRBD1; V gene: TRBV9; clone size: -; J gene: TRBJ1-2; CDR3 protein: CASSPGGVGYTF; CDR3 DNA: TGTGCCAGCAGTCCAGGGGGAGTCGGCTACACCTTC
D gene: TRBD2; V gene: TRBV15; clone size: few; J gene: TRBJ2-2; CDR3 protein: CATSRLLAGDAGELFF; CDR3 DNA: TGTGCCACCAGCAGGTTACTAGCGGGAGATGCCGGGGAGCTGTTTTTT
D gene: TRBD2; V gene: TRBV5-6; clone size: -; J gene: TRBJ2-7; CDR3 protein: CASVGGGFSSYEQYF; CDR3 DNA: TGTGCCAGCGTGGGGGGGGGATTTAGCTCCTACGAGCAGTACTTC
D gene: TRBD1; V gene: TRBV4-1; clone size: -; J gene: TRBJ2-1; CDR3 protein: CASSDREFYNEQFF; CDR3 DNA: TGCGCCAGCAGTGACAGGGAATTCTACAATGAGCAGTTCTTC
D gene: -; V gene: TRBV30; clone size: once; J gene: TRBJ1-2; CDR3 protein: CAWSPGIGGYTF; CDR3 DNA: TGTGCCTGGAGCCCAGGAATTGGTGGCTACACCTTC
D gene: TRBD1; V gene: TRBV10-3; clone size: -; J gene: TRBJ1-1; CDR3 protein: CAISERQGGNTEAFF; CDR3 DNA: TGTGCCATCAGTGAGAGGCAGGGGGGGAACACTGAAGCTTTCTTT
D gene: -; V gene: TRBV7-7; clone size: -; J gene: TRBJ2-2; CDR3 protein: CASSHGSRRGSGELFF; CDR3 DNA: TGTGCCAGCAGTCACGGGTCGCGCCGCGGGTCCGGGGAGCTGTTTTTT
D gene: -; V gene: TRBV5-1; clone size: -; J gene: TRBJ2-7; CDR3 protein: CASSLKSSSGSYEQYF; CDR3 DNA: TGCGCCAGCAGCTTGAAATCTTCGAGCGGTTCCTACGAGCAGTACTTC
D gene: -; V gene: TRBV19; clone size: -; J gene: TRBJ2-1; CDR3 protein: CASSFSRLAAPREQFF; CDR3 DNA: TGTGCCAGTAGTTTTAGCCGTTTAGCGGCTCCCCGCGAGCAGTTCTTC
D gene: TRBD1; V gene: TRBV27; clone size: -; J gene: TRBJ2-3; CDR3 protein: CASSLRDRVGDTQYF; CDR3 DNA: TGTGCCAGCAGTTTACGGGACAGGGTCGGAGATACGCAGTATTTT
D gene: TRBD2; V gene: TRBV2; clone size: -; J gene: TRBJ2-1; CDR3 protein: CASSEGRGVGNEQFF; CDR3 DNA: TGTGCCAGCAGCGAGGGGCGGGGGGTTGGCAATGAGCAGTTCTTC
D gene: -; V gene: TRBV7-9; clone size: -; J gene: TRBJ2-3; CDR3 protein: CASSLSGLAGSTDTQYF; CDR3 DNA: TGTGCCAGCAGCTTATCGGGTTTGGCGGGTAGCACAGATACGCAGTATTTT
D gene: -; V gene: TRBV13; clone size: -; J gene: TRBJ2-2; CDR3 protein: CASSPARTGELFF; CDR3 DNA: TGTGCCAGCAGCCCCGCCCGGACCGGGGAGCTGTTTTTT
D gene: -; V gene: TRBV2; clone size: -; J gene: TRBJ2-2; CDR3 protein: CATRPLRGKGTGELFF; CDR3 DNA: TGTGCCACCCGACCCTTGAGGGGGAAGGGAACCGGGGAGCTGTTTTTT
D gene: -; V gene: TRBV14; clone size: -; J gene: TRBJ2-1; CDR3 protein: CASSRTRLSSDEQFF; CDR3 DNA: TGTGCCAGCAGCCGAACCCGACTATCTTCGGATGAGCAGTTCTTC
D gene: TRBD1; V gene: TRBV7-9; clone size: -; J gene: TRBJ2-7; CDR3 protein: CASSSDGTGSYEQYF; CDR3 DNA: TGTGCCAGCAGCTCCGACGGGACAGGGAGCTACGAGCAGTACTTC
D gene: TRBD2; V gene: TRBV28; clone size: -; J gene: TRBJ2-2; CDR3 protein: CASSLQGLPSTGELFF; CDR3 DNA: TGTGCCAGCAGTTTACAGGGACTACCTTCGACCGGGGAGCTGTTTTTT
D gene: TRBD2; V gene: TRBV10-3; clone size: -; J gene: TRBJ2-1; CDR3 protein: CAISGLAGDNEQFF; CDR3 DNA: TGTGCCATCAGTGGTCTAGCGGGAGATAATGAGCAGTTCTTC
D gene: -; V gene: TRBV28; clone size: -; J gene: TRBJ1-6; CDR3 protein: CASRNLLGANSPLHF; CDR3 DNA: TGTGCCAGCAGGAACCTACTTGGGGCGAATTCACCCCTCCACTTT
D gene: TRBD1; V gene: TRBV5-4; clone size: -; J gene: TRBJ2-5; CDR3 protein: CASSLPTGVEQETQYF; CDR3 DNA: TGTGCCAGCAGCCTCCCGACAGGGGTAGAACAAGAGACCCAGTACTTC
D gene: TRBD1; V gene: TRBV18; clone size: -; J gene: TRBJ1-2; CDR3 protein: CASSPDQGGGYTF; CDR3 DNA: TGTGCCAGCTCACCAGATCAGGGGGGTGGCTACACCTTC